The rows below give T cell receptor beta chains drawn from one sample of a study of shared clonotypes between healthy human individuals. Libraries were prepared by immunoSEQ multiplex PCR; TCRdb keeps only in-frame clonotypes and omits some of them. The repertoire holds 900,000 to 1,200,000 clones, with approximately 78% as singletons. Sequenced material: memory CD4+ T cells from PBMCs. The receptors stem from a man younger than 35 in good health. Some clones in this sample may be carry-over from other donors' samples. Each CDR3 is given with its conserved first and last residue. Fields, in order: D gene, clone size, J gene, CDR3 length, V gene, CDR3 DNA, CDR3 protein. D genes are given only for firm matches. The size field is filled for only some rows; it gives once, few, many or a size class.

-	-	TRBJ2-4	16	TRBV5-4	TGTGCCAGCAGCTTGGGGGGGGCTTTGACCAAAAACATTCAGTACTTC	CASSLGGALTKNIQYF
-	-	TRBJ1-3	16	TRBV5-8	TGTGCCAGCAGCTACGCCCGGGACGCTTCAGGAAACACCATATATTTT	CASSYARDASGNTIYF
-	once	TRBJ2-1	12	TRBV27	TGTGCCAGCAGAAGTTGGTACAATGAGCAGTTCTTC	CASRSWYNEQFF
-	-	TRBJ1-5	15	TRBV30	TGTGCCTGGAGTCCGGGACACTATAGCAATCAGCCCCAGCATTTT	CAWSPGHYSNQPQHF
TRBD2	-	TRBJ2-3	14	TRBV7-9	TGTGCCAGCAGTTTCGCGGGAGAGACAGATACGCAGTATTTT	CASSFAGETDTQYF
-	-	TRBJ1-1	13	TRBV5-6	TGTGCCAGCAGCCAGTGGGACAACACTGAAGCTTTCTTT	CASSQWDNTEAFF
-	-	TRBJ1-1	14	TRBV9	TGTGCCAGCAGCGTAGTAGAAGGGGACACTGAAGCTTTCTTT	CASSVVEGDTEAFF
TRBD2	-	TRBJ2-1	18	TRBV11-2	TGTGCCAGCAGCTTACAACCGGGACTAGCGACTTCCTACAATGAGCAGTTCTTC	CASSLQPGLATSYNEQFF
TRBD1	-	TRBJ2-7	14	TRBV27	TGTGCCAGCAGTAGGACAGGGATAGAGAACGAGCAGTACTTC	CASSRTGIENEQYF
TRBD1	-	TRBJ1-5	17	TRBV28	TGTGCCAGCAGTTTATTCGGCAGGGGGAACCCCACTCAGCCCCAGCATTTT	CASSLFGRGNPTQPQHF
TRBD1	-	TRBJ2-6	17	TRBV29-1	TGCAGCGTTGAAGATCGAGACAGGGCCTCTGGGGCCAACGTCCTGACTTTC	CSVEDRDRASGANVLTF
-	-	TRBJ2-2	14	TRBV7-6	TGTGCCAGCAGCCCTCTAAGTCACACCGGGGAGCTGTTTTTT	CASSPLSHTGELFF
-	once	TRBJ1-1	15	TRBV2	TGTGCCAGCAGTGATCAGGGGCCACGGAACACTGAAGCTTTCTTT	CASSDQGPRNTEAFF
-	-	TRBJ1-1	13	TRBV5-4	TGTGCCAGCAGTTCCGGGACGGCCGCTGAAGCTTTCTTT	CASSSGTAAEAFF
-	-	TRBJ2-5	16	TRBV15	TGTGCCACCAGCCATCCCGATGCAGGGAAGCGGGAGACCCAGTACTTC	CATSHPDAGKRETQYF